Given below is one TCR beta chain in context. What it binds is not known. CDR1 is SGHTA and CDR2 is FQGNSA in the germline V gene. V lost 2 bases and J lost 4, with 13 bases in between. This CDR3 has 15 amino acids. The sample is drawn from a study of T cell responses to AZD1222 COVID-19 vaccine. Study outcomes and limitations: Every sample of the repertoires postdated the peak T cell response. Just a handful of people given AZD1222 tested seropositive at baseline. Clonal diversity was possibly underestimated, and white British individuals and females predominated among donors. Spike was spanned by vaccine-associated CD4 TCRs, which were dominant at 160-218 and 743-854.

The repertoire was sequenced with immunoSEQ multiplex PCR; TCRdb's copy has only in-frame clones and lacks some. This sample yields around 130,000 clones, of which 75% to 95% are seen a single time; more than 3.5% belongs to the top ten. The V call is TRBV7-2, the J call TRBJ2-3; the D gene is possibly TRBD2 (6 bases). The source material was peripheral blood, sampled 28 days after the second dose of the MenACWY control vaccine. This clonotype was obtained from an adult who received the MenACWY meningococcal vaccine as a control. The CDR3 protein is CASSLNPGVPDTQYF. The CDR3 DNA sequence: TGTGCCAGCAGCTTAAACCCGGGAGTCCCAGATACGCAGTATTTT.